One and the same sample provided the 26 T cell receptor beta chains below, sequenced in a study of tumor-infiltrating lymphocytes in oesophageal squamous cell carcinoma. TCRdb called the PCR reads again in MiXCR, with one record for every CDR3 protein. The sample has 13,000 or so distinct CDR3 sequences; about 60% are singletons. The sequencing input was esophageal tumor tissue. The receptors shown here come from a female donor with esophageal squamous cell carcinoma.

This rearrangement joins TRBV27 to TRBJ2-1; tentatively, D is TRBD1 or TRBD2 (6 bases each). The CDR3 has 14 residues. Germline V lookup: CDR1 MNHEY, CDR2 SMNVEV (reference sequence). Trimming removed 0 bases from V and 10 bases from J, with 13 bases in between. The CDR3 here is CASSLSEGVGEQFF. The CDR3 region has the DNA TGTGCCAGCAGTTTATCGGAGGGGGTGGGGGAGCAGTTCTTC.

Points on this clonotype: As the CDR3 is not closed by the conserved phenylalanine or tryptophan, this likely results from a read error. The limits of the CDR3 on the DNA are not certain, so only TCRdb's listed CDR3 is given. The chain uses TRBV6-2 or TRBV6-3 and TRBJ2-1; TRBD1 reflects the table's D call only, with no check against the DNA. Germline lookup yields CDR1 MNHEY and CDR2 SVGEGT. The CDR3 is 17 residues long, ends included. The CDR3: CASSEPGQGTYEQYFGN.

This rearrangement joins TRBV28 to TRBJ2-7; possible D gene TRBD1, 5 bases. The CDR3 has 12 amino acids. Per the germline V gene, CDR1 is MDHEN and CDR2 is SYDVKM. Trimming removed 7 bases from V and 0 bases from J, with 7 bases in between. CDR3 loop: CASTRDSYEQYF. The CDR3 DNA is TGTGCCAGCACCAGGGACTCCTACGAGCAGTACTTC.

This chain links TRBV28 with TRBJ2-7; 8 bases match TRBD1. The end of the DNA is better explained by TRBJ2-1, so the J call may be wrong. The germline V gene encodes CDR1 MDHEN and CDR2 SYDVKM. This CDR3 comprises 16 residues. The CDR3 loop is CASSSSSGGFYNEQFF. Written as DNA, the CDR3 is TGTGCCAGCAGTTCCTCTTCAGGGGGCTTCTACAATGAGCAGTTCTTC.

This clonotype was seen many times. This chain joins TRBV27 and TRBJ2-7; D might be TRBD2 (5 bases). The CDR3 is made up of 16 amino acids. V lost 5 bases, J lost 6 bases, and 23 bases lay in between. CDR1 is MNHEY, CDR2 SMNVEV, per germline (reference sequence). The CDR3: CASSTRAERISGEQYF. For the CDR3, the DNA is TGTGCCAGCAGTACCAGAGCGGAGCGTATAAGTGGCGAGCAGTACTTC.

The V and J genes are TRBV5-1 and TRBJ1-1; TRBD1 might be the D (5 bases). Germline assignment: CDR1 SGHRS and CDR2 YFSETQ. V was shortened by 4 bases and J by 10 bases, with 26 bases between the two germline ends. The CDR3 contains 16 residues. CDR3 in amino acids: CASSAVDKGGPDGAFF. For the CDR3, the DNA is TGCGCCAGCAGCGCCGTGGACAAGGGAGGGCCCGACGGAGCTTTCTTT. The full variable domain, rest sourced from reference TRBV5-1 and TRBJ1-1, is KAGVTQTPRYLIKTRGQQVTLSCSPISGHRSVSWYQQTPGQGLQFLFEYFSETQRNKGNFPGRFSGRQFSNSRSEMNVSTLELGDSALYLCASSAVDKGGPDGAFFGQGTRLTVV.

The CDR3 DNA reads as TGTGCCAGCAGCTTAGGGGGGACAGGACCCTACGAGCAGTACTTC. Amino acids: CASSLGGTGPYEQYF. The chain joins TRBV7-6 to TRBJ2-4; TRBD1 agrees at 8 bases. The assigned J gene may be wrong: the sequence end matches TRBJ2-7 better. Germline lookup yields CDR1 SGHVS and CDR2 FNYEAQ. The CDR3 contains 15 residues.

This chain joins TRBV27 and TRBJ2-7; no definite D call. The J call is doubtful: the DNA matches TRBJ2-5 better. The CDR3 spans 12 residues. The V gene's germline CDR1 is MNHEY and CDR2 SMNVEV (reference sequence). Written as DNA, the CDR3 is TGTGCCAGCAGTTTGGACGTTGGGACCCAGTACTTC. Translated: CASSLDVGTQYF.

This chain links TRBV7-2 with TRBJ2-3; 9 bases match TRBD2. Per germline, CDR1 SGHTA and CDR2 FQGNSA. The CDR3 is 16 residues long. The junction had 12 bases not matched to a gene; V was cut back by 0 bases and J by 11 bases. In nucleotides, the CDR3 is TGTGCCAGCAGCTTAGCGGCGAGCGGGGGGCACTACGAGCAGTATTTT. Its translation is CASSLAASGGHYEQYF.

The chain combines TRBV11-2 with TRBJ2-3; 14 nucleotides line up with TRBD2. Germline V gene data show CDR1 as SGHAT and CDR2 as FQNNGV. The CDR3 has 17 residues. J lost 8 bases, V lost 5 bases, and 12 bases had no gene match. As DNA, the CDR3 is TGTGCCAGCAGCCAATATGGGACTAGCGGGGGCGGCGGTACGCAGTATTTT. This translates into CASSQYGTSGGGGTQYF.

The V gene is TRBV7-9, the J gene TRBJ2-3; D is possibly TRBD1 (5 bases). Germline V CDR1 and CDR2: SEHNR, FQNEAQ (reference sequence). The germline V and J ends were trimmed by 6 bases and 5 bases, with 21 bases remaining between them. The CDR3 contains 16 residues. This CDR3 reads CASSFQGSKIIDTQYF. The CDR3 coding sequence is TGTGCCAGCAGTTTTCAGGGTTCCAAAATTATAGATACGCAGTATTTT.

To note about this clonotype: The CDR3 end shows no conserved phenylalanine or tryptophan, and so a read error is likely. The CDR3 region has the DNA TGTGCCACCAGCAGAGGAGGGGCCTCCGGAGGGGGCTACACCTTA. Amino acids: CATSRGGASGGGYTL. The chain carries TRBV15 and TRBJ1-2; tentatively, D is TRBD1 (5 bases). The length of the CDR3 is 15 residues. V lost 1 base and J lost 8, with 17 bases in between. Looked up from germline, CDR1 is LNHNV and CDR2 is YYDKDF (reference sequence).

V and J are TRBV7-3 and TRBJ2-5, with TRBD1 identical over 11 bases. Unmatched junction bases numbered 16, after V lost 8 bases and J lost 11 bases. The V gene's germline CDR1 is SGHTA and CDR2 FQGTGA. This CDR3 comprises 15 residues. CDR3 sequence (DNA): TGTGCCAGCTCCCGAGGGACAGGGGGTTTCAATGAGCAGTACTTC. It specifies CASSRGTGGFNEQYF. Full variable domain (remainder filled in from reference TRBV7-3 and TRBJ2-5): GAGVSQTPSNKVTEKGKYVELRCDPISGHTALYWYRQSLGQGPEFLIYFQGTGAADDSGLPNDRFFAVRPEGSVSTLKIQRTERGDSAVYLCASSRGTGGFNEQYFGPGTRLLVL.

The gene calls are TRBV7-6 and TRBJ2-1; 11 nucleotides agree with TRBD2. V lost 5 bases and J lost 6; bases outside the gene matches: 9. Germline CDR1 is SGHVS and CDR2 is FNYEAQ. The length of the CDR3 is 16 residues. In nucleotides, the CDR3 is TGTGCCAGCAGCCCCTCACTAGCGGGGGCCACCAATGAGCAGTTCTTC. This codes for CASSPSLAGATNEQFF.

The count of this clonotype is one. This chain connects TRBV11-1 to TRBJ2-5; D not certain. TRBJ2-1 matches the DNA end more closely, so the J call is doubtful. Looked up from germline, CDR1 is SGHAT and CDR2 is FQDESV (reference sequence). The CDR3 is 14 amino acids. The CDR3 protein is CASSSPNAQETQFF. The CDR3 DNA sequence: TGTGCCAGCAGCTCCCCTAACGCACAAGAGACCCAGTTCTTC.

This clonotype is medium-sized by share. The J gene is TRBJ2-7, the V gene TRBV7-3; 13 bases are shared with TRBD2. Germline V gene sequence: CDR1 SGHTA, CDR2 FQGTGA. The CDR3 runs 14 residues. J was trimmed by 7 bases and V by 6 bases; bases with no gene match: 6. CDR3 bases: TGTGCCAGCAGACTAGCGGGAGGGAACAATGAGCAGTACTTC. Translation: CASRLAGGNNEQYF.

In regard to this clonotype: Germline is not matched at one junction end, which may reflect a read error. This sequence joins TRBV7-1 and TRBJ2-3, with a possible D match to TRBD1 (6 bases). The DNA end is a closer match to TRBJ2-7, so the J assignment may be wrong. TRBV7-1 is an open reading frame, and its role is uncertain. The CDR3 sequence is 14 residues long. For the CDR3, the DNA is TGTGCCAGCAGCTCGGACAGAATCTCCTTCGAGCAGTACTTC. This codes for CASSSDRISFEQYF.

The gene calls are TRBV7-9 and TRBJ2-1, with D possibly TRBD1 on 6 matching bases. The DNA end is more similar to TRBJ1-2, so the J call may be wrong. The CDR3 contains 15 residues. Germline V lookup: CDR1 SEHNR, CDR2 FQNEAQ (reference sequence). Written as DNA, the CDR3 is TGTGCCAGCAGCTTATCGGGGGGCCTTAACTATGGCTACACCTTC. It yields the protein CASSLSGGLNYGYTF.

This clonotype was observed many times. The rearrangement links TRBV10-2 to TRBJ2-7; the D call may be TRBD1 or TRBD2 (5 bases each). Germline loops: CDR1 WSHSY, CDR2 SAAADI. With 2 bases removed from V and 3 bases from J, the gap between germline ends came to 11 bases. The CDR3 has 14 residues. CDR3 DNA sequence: TGCGCCAGCAGTGAGCCGGGACCGCACTACGAGCAGTACTTC. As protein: CASSEPGPHYEQYF.

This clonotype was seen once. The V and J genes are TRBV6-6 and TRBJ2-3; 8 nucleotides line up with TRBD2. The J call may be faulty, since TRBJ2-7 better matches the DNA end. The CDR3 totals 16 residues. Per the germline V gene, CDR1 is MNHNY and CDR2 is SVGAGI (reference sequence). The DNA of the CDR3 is TGTGCCAGCAGTTACTCCGGGACTAGTATCACAGATACGCAGTACTTC. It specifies CASSYSGTSITDTQYF.

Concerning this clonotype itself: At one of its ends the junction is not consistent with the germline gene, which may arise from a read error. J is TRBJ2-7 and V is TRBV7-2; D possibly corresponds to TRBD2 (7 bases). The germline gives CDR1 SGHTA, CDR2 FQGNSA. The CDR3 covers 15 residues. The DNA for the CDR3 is TGTGCCGGCAGCTTAGGGGGGGGGAGGCTCAATGAGCAGTACTTC. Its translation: CAGSLGGGRLNEQYF.

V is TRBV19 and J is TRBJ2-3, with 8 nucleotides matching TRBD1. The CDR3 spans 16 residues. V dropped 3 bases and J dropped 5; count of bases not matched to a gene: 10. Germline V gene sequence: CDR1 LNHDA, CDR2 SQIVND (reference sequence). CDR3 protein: CASSIFLRGLEDTQYF. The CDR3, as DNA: TGTGCCAGTAGTATCTTTCTCAGGGGGCTTGAAGATACGCAGTATTTT.

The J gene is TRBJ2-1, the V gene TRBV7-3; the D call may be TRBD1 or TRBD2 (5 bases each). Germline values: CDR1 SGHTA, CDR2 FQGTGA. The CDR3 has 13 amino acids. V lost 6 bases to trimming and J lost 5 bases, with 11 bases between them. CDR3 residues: CASSRGKDNEQFF. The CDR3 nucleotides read TGTGCCAGCAGTCGGGGCAAGGACAATGAGCAGTTCTTC. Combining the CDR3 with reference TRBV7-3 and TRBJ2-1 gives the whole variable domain GAGVSQTPSNKVTEKGKYVELRCDPISGHTALYWYRQSLGQGPEFLIYFQGTGAADDSGLPNDRFFAVRPEGSVSTLKIQRTERGDSAVYLCASSRGKDNEQFFGPGTRLTVL.

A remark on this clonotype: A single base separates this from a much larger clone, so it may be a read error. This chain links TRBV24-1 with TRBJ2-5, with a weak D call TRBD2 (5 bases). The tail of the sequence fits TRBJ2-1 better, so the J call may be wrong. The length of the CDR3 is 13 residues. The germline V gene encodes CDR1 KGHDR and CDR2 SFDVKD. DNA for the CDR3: TGTGCCACCAGGAAGGGAGCCATGGATGAGCAGTTCTTC. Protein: CATRKGAMDEQFF.

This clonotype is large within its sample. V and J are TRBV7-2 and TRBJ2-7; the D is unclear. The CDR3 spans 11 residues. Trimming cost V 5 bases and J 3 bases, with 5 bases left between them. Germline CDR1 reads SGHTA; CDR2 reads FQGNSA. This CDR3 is CASSDRYEQYF. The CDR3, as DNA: TGTGCCAGCAGCGACCGCTACGAGCAGTACTTC.

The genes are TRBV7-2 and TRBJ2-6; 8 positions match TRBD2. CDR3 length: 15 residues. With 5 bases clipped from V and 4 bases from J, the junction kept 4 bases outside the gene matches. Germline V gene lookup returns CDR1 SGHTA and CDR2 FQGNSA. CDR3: CASSATSAGANVLTF. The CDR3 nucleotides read TGTGCCAGCAGCGCGACTAGCGCCGGGGCCAACGTCCTGACTTTC.